The rows below give T cell receptor beta chains drawn from one sample of a study of CD8 T cells in ankylosing spondylitis. TCRdb reprocessed the 5' RACE reads via MiXCR and lists one record per CDR3 protein. This table holds 450,000 to 550,000 distinct CDR3 sequences, about 5% found once. The sequenced sample was blood, either unsorted or a sorted T cell fraction (not recorded which). These TCRs come from a male donor with ankylosing spondylitis. Both conserved end residues are part of each CDR3. Expanded clones are given a class, and other clones once, few, many or no size at all.

cdr3_length: 14; clone_size: few; v_call: TRBV20-1; cdr3_aa: CSARDPSEPYEQYF
cdr3_length: 12; clone_size: many; v_call: TRBV15; cdr3_aa: CATSSNRGRSDF
cdr3_length: 14; clone_size: many; v_call: TRBV20-1; cdr3_aa: CSARATADNQPQHF
cdr3_length: 15; clone_size: many; v_call: TRBV7-2; cdr3_aa: CASRPTSGRVETQYF
cdr3_length: 17; clone_size: .; v_call: TRBV6-2/TRBV6-3; cdr3_aa: CASSYSSGEINTGELFF
cdr3_length: 12; clone_size: many; v_call: TRBV28; cdr3_aa: CASSLRFNEQFF
cdr3_length: 15; clone_size: many; v_call: TRBV20-1; cdr3_aa: CSAREWDSLQETQYF
cdr3_length: 15; clone_size: .; v_call: TRBV27; cdr3_aa: CASSSGTSSTGELFF
cdr3_length: 16; clone_size: once; v_call: TRBV5-4; cdr3_aa: CASSSMTGHSYNEQFF
cdr3_length: 14; clone_size: many; v_call: TRBV6-2/TRBV6-3; cdr3_aa: CASSSRMPGAEQYF
cdr3_length: 18; clone_size: .; v_call: TRBV5-1; cdr3_aa: CASSFVPSTSGLAYEQYF
cdr3_length: 15; clone_size: many; v_call: TRBV7-9; cdr3_aa: CASRPGQISTDTQYF
cdr3_length: 16; clone_size: many; v_call: TRBV20-1; cdr3_aa: CSAEHRLAGEVDTQYF
cdr3_length: 15; clone_size: .; v_call: TRBV6-5; cdr3_aa: CASSYSYVVGTEAFF
cdr3_length: 13; clone_size: many; v_call: TRBV20-1; cdr3_aa: CSARGAMNSPLHF
cdr3_length: 14; clone_size: .; v_call: TRBV20-1; cdr3_aa: CSAQGLGRPDTQYF
cdr3_length: 15; clone_size: many; v_call: TRBV20-1; cdr3_aa: CSALPQRGPEYEQYF
cdr3_length: 14; clone_size: many; v_call: TRBV29-1; cdr3_aa: CSVTGTGDTGELFF
cdr3_length: 14; clone_size: few; v_call: TRBV20-1; cdr3_aa: CSARPTGENQPQHF
cdr3_length: 12; clone_size: many; v_call: TRBV29-1; cdr3_aa: CSGGGASYGYTF
cdr3_length: 13; clone_size: many; v_call: TRBV4-2; cdr3_aa: CASSPGRTGELFF
cdr3_length: 12; clone_size: many; v_call: TRBV7-2; cdr3_aa: CASSLGLAGENF
cdr3_length: 16; clone_size: many; v_call: TRBV2; cdr3_aa: CASSESSGRLYQPQHF
cdr3_length: 16; clone_size: few; v_call: TRBV28; cdr3_aa: CASSLVAGGSADTQYF
cdr3_length: 16; clone_size: many; v_call: TRBV7-8; cdr3_aa: CASSLAHGREGETQYF
cdr3_length: 14; clone_size: many; v_call: TRBV5-1; cdr3_aa: CASSQPEGGDEQFF
cdr3_length: 14; clone_size: many; v_call: TRBV4-2; cdr3_aa: CASSQGGTNYGYTF
cdr3_length: 12; clone_size: many; v_call: TRBV29-1; cdr3_aa: CSVERDTDTQYF
cdr3_length: 18; clone_size: many; v_call: TRBV20-1; cdr3_aa: CSAPGQGAVFRMNTEAFF
cdr3_length: 14; clone_size: many; v_call: TRBV10-3; cdr3_aa: CATGRAGGNQPQHF
cdr3_length: 14; clone_size: few; v_call: TRBV11-2; cdr3_aa: CASSLDGSYTEAFF
cdr3_length: 13; clone_size: .; v_call: TRBV13; cdr3_aa: CASSLRGHQGEFF
cdr3_length: 15; clone_size: many; v_call: TRBV5-1; cdr3_aa: CASSYTWGGNTEAFF
cdr3_length: 13; clone_size: many; v_call: TRBV4-3; cdr3_aa: CASSQRQGREQYF
cdr3_length: 13; clone_size: many; v_call: TRBV5-1; cdr3_aa: CASSLESGYGYTF
cdr3_length: 13; clone_size: many; v_call: TRBV5-1; cdr3_aa: CASSERPNSGYTF
cdr3_length: 14; clone_size: many; v_call: TRBV27; cdr3_aa: CASNFSGQFGPLHF
cdr3_length: 14; clone_size: many; v_call: TRBV9; cdr3_aa: CASSVGAVETEAFF
cdr3_length: 17; clone_size: many; v_call: TRBV4-3; cdr3_aa: CASSQGRITATNEKLFF
cdr3_length: 12; clone_size: many; v_call: TRBV7-9; cdr3_aa: CASSLNAPRQFF
cdr3_length: 11; clone_size: .; v_call: TRBV27; cdr3_aa: CASSFGWEQFF
cdr3_length: 15; clone_size: many; v_call: TRBV6-2/TRBV6-3; cdr3_aa: CASSYTASSTDTQYF
cdr3_length: 12; clone_size: many; v_call: TRBV6-5; cdr3_aa: CASGTSSYEQYF
cdr3_length: 14; clone_size: many; v_call: TRBV20-1; cdr3_aa: CSARYSGWGETQYF
cdr3_length: 12; clone_size: many; v_call: TRBV12-3/TRBV12-4; cdr3_aa: CASSLLGQPIYF
cdr3_length: 14; clone_size: many; v_call: TRBV5-1; cdr3_aa: CASSSGTAVYEQYF
cdr3_length: 14; clone_size: .; v_call: TRBV12-3/TRBV12-4; cdr3_aa: CASRIKTGHYGYTF
cdr3_length: 14; clone_size: few; v_call: TRBV5-1; cdr3_aa: CASSPQGWESEAFF
cdr3_length: 16; clone_size: .; v_call: TRBV5-1; cdr3_aa: CASSLELAGGVETQYF
cdr3_length: 17; clone_size: .; v_call: TRBV11-2; cdr3_aa: CASSFTRLGFRPGELFF
cdr3_length: 13; clone_size: many; v_call: TRBV5-6; cdr3_aa: CASSLRGLQEQFF